Sequencing of this TCR beta chain was carried out in a study of blood T cell repertoires in COVID-19. Looking at the study overall: The analysed material was cDNA or gDNA that came from T cells, B-cell-depleted T cells, or PBMCs.

This CDR3 contains 14 residues. J was trimmed by 5 bases and V by 5 bases; bases with no gene match: 5. In germline, CDR1 is SSHAT, CDR2 FNYEAQ (reference sequence). Per the authors' pipeline: Quantification of nucleated cells was approximated via reference gene primer amplification. Measured with immunoSEQ multiplex PCR; TCRdb has only the in-frame clones, and not every one. The V and J calls and clone size come from that table; D and trimming were worked out from the DNA. Here the sample spans a few hundred thousand clones, about 90% being singletons. The cohort comprised adults aged roughly 18 to 95 years residing in approximately 25 US areas. Either two negative PCRs, clearance, or symptom resolution qualified Cohort 3 donors as recovered.

The TCR comes from a man younger than 45 who had recovered from COVID-19. This sequence joins TRBV7-7 and TRBJ2-1; TRBD1 matches 8 bases. The specimen sequenced was PBMCs or T cells enriched from blood (not recorded which). CDR3 coding DNA: TGTGCCAGCAGCCGGGACAGGCTCCACAATGAGCAGTTCTTC. Protein product: CASSRDRLHNEQFF.